This T cell receptor beta chain was sequenced in a study of response to subunit inactivated influenza vaccine. Using its own MiXCR run on the RT-PCR reads, TCRdb lists one record per CDR3 protein. The table has 650,000 to 800,000 distinct CDR3 sequences, around 20% seen once. Study-wide results and caveats: T cells newly recruited by each seasonal influenza vaccination are few, the authors suggested.

Points on this clonotype: Its antigen is unknown.

The CDR3 has 13 amino acids. Looked up from germline, CDR1 is SGHRS and CDR2 is YFSETQ. V shed 3 bases and J shed 2 bases, with 8 bases lying between them. Material: PBMCs from blood, obtained about 5 days after vaccination. The receptor was derived from a man aged 45-65 years who received an inactivated influenza vaccine. This rearrangement joins TRBV5-1 to TRBJ2-5, with D unresolved. The CDR3 DNA is TGCGCCAGCAGCTATGACCCGCAAGAGACCCAGTACTTC. This encodes CASSYDPQETQYF.